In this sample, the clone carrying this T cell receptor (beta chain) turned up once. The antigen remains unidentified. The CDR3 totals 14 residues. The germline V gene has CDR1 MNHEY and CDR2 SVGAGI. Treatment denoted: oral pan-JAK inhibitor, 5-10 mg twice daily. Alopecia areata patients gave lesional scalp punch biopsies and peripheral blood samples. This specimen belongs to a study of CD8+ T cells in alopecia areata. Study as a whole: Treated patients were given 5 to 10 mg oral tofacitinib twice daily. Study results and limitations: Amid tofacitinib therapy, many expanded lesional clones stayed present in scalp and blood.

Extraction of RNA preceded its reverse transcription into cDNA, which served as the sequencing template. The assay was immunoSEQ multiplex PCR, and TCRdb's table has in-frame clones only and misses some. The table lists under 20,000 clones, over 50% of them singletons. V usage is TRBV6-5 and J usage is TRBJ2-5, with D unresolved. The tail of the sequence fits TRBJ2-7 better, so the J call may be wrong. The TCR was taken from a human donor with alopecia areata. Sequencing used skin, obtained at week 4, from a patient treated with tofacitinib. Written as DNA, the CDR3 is TGTGCCAGCAGTTACTTCGGCAGCTCCAGCGAGCAGTACTTC. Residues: CASSYFGSSSEQYF.